This TCR beta chain is drawn from a study of blood T cell repertoires in COVID-19. Study context: Material from acute and convalescent COVID-19 was sourced from the United States, Italy and Spain. PBMCs, B-cell-depleted T cells, or T cells provided the cDNA or gDNA that made up the material.

This CDR3 region has 11 residues. Germline lookup yields CDR1 MDHEN and CDR2 SYDVKM. V gave up 2 bases and J gave up 12 bases, with 7 bases separating them. Per the authors' pipeline: Reference gene primers were amplified, and this amplification served to estimate nucleated cell counts. Repertoires were generated with immunoSEQ multiplex PCR, while TCRdb's copy carries only in-frame clones and drops some. V, J and clone size were drawn from that table, and D and trimming were deduced from the DNA. Of fewer than 350,000 clones listed, approximately 91% are singletons. Sequencing was performed on PBMCs or T cells enriched from blood (not recorded which). The genes are TRBV28 and TRBJ1-4, with D possibly matching TRBD1 (5 bases). The TCR originated in a woman aged 40 to 50 with acute COVID-19. CDR3 in amino acids: CASSLTGQLFF. As DNA, the CDR3 is TGTGCCAGCAGTTTAACAGGCCAACTGTTTTTT.